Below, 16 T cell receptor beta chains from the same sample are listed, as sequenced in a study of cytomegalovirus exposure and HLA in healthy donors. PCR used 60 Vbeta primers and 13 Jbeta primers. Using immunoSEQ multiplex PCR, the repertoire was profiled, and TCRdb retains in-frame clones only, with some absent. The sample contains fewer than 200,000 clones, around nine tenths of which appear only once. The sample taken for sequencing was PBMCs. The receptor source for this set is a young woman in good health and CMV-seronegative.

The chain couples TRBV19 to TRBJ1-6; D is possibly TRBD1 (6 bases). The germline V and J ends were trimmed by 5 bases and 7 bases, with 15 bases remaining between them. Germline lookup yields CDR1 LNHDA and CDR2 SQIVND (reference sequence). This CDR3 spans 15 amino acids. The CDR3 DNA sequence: TGTGCCAGTAGTCCAATAACAGGGAAAAATTCACCCCTCCACTTT. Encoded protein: CASSPITGKNSPLHF.

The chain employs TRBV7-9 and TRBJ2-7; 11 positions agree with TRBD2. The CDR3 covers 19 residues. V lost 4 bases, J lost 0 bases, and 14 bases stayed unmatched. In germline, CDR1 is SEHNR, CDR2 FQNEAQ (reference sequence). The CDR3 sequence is CASSSRTGTSGILSYEQYF. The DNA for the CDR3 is TGTGCCAGCAGCTCGAGAACCGGGACTAGCGGCATTCTCTCCTACGAGCAGTACTTC.

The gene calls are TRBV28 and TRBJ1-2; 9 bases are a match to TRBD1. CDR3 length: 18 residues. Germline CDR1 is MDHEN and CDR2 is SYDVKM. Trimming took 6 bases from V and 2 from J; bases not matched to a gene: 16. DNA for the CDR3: TGTGCCAGCAGCCCCGGGACAGGGCCTAGTCCTTTCAACTATGGCTACACCTTC. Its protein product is CASSPGTGPSPFNYGYTF.

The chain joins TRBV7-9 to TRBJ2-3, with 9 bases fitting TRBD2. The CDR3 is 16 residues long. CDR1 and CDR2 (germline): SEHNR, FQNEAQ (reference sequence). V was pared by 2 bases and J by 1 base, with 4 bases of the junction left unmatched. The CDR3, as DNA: TGTGCCAGCAGCTTACGGGCGGGAGGGGGCACAGATACGCAGTATTTT. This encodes CASSLRAGGGTDTQYF.

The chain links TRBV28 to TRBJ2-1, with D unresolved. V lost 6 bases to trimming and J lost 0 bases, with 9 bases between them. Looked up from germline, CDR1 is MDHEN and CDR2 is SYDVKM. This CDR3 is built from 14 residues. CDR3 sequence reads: CASSYSVSYNEQFF. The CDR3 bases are TGTGCCAGCAGCTATAGTGTCTCCTACAATGAGCAGTTCTTC.

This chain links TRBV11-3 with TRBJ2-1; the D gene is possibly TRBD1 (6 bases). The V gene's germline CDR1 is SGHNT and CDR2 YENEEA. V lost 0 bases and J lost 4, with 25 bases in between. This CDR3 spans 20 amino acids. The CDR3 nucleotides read TGTGCCAGCAGCTTAGAGGAGAGATTTAGGGTACAGGGCTCTTACAATGAGCAGTTCTTC. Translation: CASSLEERFRVQGSYNEQFF.

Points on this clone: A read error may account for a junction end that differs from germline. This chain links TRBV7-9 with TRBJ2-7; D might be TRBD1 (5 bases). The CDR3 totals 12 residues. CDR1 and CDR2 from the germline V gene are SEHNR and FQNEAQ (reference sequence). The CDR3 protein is CSSSLGAGEQYF. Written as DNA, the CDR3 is TGTTCCAGCAGCTTAGGGGCAGGCGAGCAGTACTTC. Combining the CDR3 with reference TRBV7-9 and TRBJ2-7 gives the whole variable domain DTGVSQNPRHKITKRGQNVTFRCDPISEHNRLYWYRQTLGQGPEFLTYFQNEAQLEKSRLLSDRFSAERPKGSFSTLEIQRTEQGDSAMYLCSSSLGAGEQYFGPGTRLTVT.

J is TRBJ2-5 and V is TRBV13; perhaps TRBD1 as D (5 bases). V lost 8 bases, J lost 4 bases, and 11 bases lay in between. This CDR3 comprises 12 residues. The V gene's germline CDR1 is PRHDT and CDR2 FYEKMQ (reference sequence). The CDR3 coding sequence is TGTGCCAGCGGGGTAGGGGCAGAGACCCAGTACTTC. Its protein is CASGVGAETQYF. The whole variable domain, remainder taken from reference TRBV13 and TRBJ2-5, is AAGVIQSPRHLIKEKRETATLKCYPIPRHDTVYWYQQGPGQDPQFLISFYEKMQSDKGSIPDRFSAQQFSDYHSELNMSSLELGDSALYFCASGVGAETQYFGPGTRLLVL.

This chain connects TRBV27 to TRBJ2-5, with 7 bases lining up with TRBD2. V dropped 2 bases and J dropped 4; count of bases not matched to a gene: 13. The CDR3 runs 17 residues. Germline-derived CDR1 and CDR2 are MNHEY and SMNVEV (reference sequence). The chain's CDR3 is CASSLTRHPPGGETQYF. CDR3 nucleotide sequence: TGTGCCAGCAGTTTAACCCGACATCCACCGGGAGGAGAGACCCAGTACTTC.

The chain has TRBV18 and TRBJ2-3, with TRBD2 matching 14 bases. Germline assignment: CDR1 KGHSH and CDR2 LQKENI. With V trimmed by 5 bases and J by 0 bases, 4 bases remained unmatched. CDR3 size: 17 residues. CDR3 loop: CASSRLAGGLSTDTQYF. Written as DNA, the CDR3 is TGTGCCAGCTCAAGACTAGCGGGGGGGCTGAGCACAGATACGCAGTATTTT. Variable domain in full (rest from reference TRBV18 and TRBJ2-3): NAGVMQNPRHLVRRRGQEARLRCSPMKGHSHVYWYRQLPEEGLKFMVYLQKENIIDESGMPKERFSAEFPKEGPSILRIQQVVRGDSAAYFCASSRLAGGLSTDTQYFGPGTRLTVL.

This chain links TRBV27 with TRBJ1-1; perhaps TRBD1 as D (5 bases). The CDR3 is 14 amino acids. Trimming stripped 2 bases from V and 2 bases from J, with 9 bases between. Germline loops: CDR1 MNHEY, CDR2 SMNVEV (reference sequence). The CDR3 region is CASSLLGANTEAFF. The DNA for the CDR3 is TGTGCCAGCAGTTTACTAGGGGCTAACACTGAAGCTTTCTTT.

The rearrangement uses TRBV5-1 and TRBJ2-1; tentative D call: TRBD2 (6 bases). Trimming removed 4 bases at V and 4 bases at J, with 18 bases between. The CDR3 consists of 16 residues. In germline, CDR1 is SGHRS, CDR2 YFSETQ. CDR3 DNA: TGCGCCAGCAGCAGCTCCCCCGGGACTCTATACAATGAGCAGTTCTTC. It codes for CASSSSPGTLYNEQFF.

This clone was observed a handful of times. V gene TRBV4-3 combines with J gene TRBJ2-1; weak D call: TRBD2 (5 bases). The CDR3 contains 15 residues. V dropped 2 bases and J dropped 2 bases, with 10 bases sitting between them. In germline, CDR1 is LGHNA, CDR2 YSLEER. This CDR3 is CASSQHLAPYNEQFF. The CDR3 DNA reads TGCGCCAGCAGCCAACATCTAGCCCCCTACAATGAGCAGTTCTTC.

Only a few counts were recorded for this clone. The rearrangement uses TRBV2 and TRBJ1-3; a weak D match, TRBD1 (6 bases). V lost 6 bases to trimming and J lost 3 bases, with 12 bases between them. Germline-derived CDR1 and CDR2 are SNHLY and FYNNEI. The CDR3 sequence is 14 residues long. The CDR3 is CASRGQLNGNTIYF. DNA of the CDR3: TGTGCCAGCAGAGGACAGCTCAATGGAAACACCATATATTTT.

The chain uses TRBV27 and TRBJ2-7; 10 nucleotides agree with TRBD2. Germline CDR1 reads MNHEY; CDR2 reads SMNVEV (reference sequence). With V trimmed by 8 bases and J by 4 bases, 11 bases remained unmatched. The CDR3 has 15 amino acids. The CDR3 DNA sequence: TGTGCCAGCCAACGGGCGGGGACTAGCGTGTACGAGCAGTACTTC. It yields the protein CASQRAGTSVYEQYF.

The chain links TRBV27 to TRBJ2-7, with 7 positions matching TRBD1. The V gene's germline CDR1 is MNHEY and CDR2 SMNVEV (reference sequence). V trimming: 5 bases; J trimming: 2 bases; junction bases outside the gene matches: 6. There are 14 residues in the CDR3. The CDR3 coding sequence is TGTGCCAGCAGTCCGGACAGGTTCGCCTACGAGCAGTACTTC. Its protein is CASSPDRFAYEQYF.